A single sample gave rise to the 16 T cell receptor beta chains below, sequenced in a study of cytomegalovirus exposure and HLA in healthy donors. It was with 60 Vbeta and 13 Jbeta primers that the PCR ran. Profiling relied on immunoSEQ multiplex PCR, and the TCRdb table lists in-frame clones only, not all of them. Seen here are 100,000 to 150,000 clones, 75% to 85% observed once, and the top ten hold 1% to 1.5%. The sequencing sample was made of PBMCs. The receptors were sampled from a girl aged 2 to 9 in good health and CMV-seronegative.

The rearrangement uses TRBV14 and TRBJ2-7, with 9 bases aligning to TRBD1. The CDR3 contains 15 residues. Looked up from germline, CDR1 is SGHDN and CDR2 is FVKESK. V dropped 4 bases and J dropped 2; count of bases not matched to a gene: 6. The CDR3 nucleotides are TGTGCCAGCAGCCCGACGGGACAGGGTACCTACGAGCAGTACTTC. It translates to CASSPTGQGTYEQYF.

The chain combines TRBV18 with TRBJ2-7, with TRBD2 identical over 9 bases. Trimming at V came to 6 bases and at J to 4 bases, leaving 13 bases not matched to a gene. Germline CDR1 reads KGHSH; CDR2 reads LQKENI. The CDR3 length is 16 residues. CDR3 sequence (DNA): TGTGCCAGCTCGTACAATCCGCGGGAGGGCCGGTACGAGCAGTACTTC. Translated, it gives CASSYNPREGRYEQYF.

V usage is TRBV19 and J usage is TRBJ1-1, with 9 positions matching TRBD1. This CDR3 region has 13 residues. V dropped 9 bases and J dropped 5; count of bases not matched to a gene: 7. Germline CDR1 reads LNHDA; CDR2 reads SQIVND (reference sequence). The DNA for the CDR3 is TGTGCCAGCCAGGACAGGGGCTATACTGAAGCTTTCTTT. This translates into CASQDRGYTEAFF.

The V gene is TRBV4-1, the J gene TRBJ2-3, with unresolved D. V lost 0 bases and J 0 bases, leaving 7 bases between the germline ends. The CDR3 has 15 amino acids. CDR1 is MGHRA and CDR2 is YSYEKL in the germline V gene. The CDR3 loop reads CASSQDGQSTDTQYF. The CDR3 region has the DNA TGCGCCAGCAGCCAAGATGGGCAGAGCACAGATACGCAGTATTTT.

The sample holds one count of this clone. The CDR3 coding sequence is TGTGCCACCAGCAAAAACAGGGTTAGCTCCTACGAGCAGTACTTC. Its translation: CATSKNRVSSYEQYF. The chain employs TRBV15 and TRBJ2-7; possibly TRBD1 for D (6 bases). The germline V gene has CDR1 LNHNV and CDR2 YYDKDF (reference sequence). The ends were cut back, 4 bases at V and 0 bases at J, with 13 bases in the middle. The CDR3 length is 15 residues.

The chain couples TRBV30 to TRBJ1-1; D gene ambiguous. The CDR3 has 12 amino acids. CDR1 is GTSNPN and CDR2 is SVGIG in the germline V gene (reference sequence). Trimming removed 5 bases at V and 5 bases at J, with 12 bases between. The CDR3 is CAWGAARTEAFF. The CDR3 nucleotides read TGTGCCTGGGGTGCAGCGAGGACTGAAGCTTTCTTT. The full variable domain, completed using reference TRBV30 and TRBJ1-1, is SQTIHQWPATLVQPVGSPLSLECTVEGTSNPNLYWYRQAAGRGLQLLFYSVGIGQISSEVPQNLSASRPQDRQFILSSKKLLLSDSGFYLCAWGAARTEAFFGQGTRLTVV.

V and J are TRBV7-8 and TRBJ2-3; perhaps TRBD1 as D (5 bases). The CDR3 runs 13 residues. V was cut by 6 bases and J by 0 bases, with 7 bases left in between. Germline loops: CDR1 SGHVS, CDR2 FQNEAQ. CDR3 protein: CASRSGSTDTQYF. CDR3 sequence (DNA): TGTGCCAGCAGGTCAGGGAGCACAGATACGCAGTATTTT.

The J gene is TRBJ2-7, the V gene TRBV5-1; 11 nucleotides line up with TRBD1. Germline values: CDR1 SGHRS, CDR2 YFSETQ. J was trimmed by 9 bases and V by 3 bases; bases with no gene match: 11. CDR3 length equals 15 residues. The chain's CDR3 is CASSSVGQGETRQYF. The CDR3 DNA reads as TGCGCCAGCAGCTCGGTGGGACAGGGGGAGACCCGGCAGTACTTC.

CDR3 residues: CASSLGGTVEAFF. In nucleotides, the CDR3 is TGTGCCAGCAGCTTAGGGGGGACAGTTGAAGCTTTCTTT. The chain links TRBV7-9 to TRBJ1-1; 7 bases are shared with TRBD1. With V trimmed by 1 base and J by 7 bases, 3 bases remained unmatched. CDR1 is SEHNR and CDR2 is FQNEAQ in the germline V gene (reference sequence). The CDR3 contains 13 residues.

J is TRBJ1-5 and V is TRBV27, with 8 bases identical to TRBD1. Germline V gives CDR1 MNHEY, CDR2 SMNVEV (reference sequence). The CDR3 has 14 residues. J was trimmed by 5 bases and V by 5 bases; bases with no gene match: 5. The CDR3 DNA reads as TGTGCCAGCAGTCACCCGGGACAGGATCAGCCCCAGCATTTT. Translation: CASSHPGQDQPQHF.

This chain links TRBV2 with TRBJ2-5; TRBD1 aligns across 10 bases. CDR1 SNHLY and CDR2 FYNNEI come from the germline V gene. The CDR3 extends over 17 amino acids. The V gene end was trimmed by 4 bases and the J gene end by 1 base; junction bases not matched to a gene: 9. The CDR3 coding sequence is TGTGCCAGCAGTGGGACCGGGACAGGGGCCTTCCAAGAGACCCAGTACTTC. Its translation: CASSGTGTGAFQETQYF.

The chain employs TRBV5-1 and TRBJ2-5; 8 bases align to TRBD1. The assigned J gene may be wrong: the sequence end matches TRBJ2-7 better. Germline CDR1 reads SGHRS; CDR2 reads YFSETQ. The CDR3 contains 14 residues. CDR3 residues: CASSFGQGSYEQYF. The CDR3 DNA reads as TGCGCCAGCAGTTTTGGACAGGGATCCTACGAGCAGTACTTC.

The chain couples TRBV9 to TRBJ2-3; TRBD2 matches 11 bases. This CDR3 comprises 15 residues. CDR1 and CDR2 (germline): SGDLS, YYNGEE. J lost 2 bases, V lost 2 bases, and 1 base had no gene match. CDR3 residues: CASSVSGGDTDTQYF. DNA for the CDR3: TGTGCCAGCAGCGTTAGCGGGGGGGACACAGATACGCAGTATTTT. The full variable domain, its missing parts supplied by reference TRBV9 and TRBJ2-3, is DSGVTQTPKHLITATGQRVTLRCSPRSGDLSVYWYQQSLDQGLQFLIQYYNGEERAKGNILERFSAQQFPDLHSELNLSSLELGDSALYFCASSVSGGDTDTQYFGPGTRLTVL.

Notes on this clone: A junction end diverges from the germline sequence, so it may reflect a read error. This rearrangement joins TRBV6-6 to TRBJ1-5; D perhaps matches TRBD1 (6 bases). The CDR3 covers 13 residues. Germline V lookup: CDR1 MNHNY, CDR2 SVGAGI (reference sequence). The CDR3 spells CASSWDKNQLQHF. Written as DNA, the CDR3 is TGTGCCAGCAGTTGGGACAAAAATCAGCTCCAGCATTTT.

The chain has TRBV15 and TRBJ1-2; no clear D gene. This CDR3 has 16 residues. Germline values: CDR1 LNHNV, CDR2 YYDKDF (reference sequence). Trimming cost V 0 bases and J 2 bases, with 13 bases left between them. CDR3 sequence: CATSRDTGKRNYGYTF. The CDR3 coding sequence is TGTGCCACCAGCAGAGATACGGGAAAACGAAACTATGGCTACACCTTC.

This sequence joins TRBV7-2 and TRBJ1-6; 11 bases fit TRBD1. The CDR3 consists of 15 residues. Germline V gives CDR1 SGHTA, CDR2 FQGNSA. The ends lost 3 bases at V and 13 bases at J; junction bases unmatched: 8. The CDR3 spells CASSLGTGTGGPLHF. CDR3 sequence (DNA): TGTGCCAGCAGCTTGGGCACCGGGACAGGGGGTCCCCTCCACTTT.